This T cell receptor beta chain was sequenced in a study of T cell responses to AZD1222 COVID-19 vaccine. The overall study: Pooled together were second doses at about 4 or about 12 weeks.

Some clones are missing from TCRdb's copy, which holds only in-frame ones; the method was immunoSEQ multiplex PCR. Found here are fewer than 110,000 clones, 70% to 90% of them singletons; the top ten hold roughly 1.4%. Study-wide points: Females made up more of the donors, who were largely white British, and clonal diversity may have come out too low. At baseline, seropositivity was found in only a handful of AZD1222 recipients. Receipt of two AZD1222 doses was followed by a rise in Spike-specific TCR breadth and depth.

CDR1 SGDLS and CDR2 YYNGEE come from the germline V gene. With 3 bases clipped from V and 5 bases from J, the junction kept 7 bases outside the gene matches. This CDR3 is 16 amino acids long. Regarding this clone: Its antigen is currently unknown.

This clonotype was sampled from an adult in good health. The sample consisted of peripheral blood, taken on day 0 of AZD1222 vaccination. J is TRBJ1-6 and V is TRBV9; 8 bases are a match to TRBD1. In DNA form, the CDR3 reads TGTGCCAGCAGCGCGACGGGACAGGCGAATAATTCACCCCTCCACTTT. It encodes CASSATGQANNSPLHF.